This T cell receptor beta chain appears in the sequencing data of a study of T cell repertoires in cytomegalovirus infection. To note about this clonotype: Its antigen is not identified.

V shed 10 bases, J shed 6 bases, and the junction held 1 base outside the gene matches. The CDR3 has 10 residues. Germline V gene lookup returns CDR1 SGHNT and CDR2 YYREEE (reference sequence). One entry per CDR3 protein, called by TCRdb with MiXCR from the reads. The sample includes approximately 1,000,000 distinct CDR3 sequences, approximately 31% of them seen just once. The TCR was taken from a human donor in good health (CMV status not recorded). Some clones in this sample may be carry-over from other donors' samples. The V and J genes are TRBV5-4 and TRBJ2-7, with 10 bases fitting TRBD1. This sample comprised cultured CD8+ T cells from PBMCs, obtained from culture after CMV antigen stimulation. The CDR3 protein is CAGDRGEQYV. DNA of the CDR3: TGTGCCGGGGACAGGGGCGAGCAGTACGTC.